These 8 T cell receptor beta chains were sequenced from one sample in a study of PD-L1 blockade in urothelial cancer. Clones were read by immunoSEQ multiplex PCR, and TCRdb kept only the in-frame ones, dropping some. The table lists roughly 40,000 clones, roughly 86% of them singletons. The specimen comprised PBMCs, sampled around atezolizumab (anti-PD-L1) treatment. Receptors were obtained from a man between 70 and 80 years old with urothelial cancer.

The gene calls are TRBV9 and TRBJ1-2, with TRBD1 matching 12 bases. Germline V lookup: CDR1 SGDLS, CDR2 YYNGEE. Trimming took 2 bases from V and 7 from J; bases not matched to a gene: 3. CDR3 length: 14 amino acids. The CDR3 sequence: CASSVGTGGSGYTF. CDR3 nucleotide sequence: TGTGCCAGCAGCGTTGGGACAGGGGGCAGTGGCTACACCTTC.

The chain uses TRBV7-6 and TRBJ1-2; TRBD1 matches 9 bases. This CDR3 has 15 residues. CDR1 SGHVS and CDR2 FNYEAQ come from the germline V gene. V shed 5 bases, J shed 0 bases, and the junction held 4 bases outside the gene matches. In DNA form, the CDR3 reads TGTGCCAGCAGCCCAGGGACAGGGTCTAACTATGGCTACACCTTC. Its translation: CASSPGTGSNYGYTF.

The CDR3 DNA follows: TGTGCCAGCAGCGTAGCTCTGGGGGGAGTGCATGGCTACACCTTC. Encoded protein: CASSVALGGVHGYTF. The gene calls are TRBV9 and TRBJ1-2; a possible D gene is TRBD1 (5 bases). The CDR3 contains 15 residues. Germline CDR1 is SGDLS and CDR2 is YYNGEE. Trimming pared 0 bases from V and 6 bases from J, leaving 15 bases between.

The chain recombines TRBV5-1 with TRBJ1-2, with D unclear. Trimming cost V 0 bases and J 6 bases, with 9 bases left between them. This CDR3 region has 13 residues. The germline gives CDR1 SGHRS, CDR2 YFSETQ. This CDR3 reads CASSLEPGNGYTF. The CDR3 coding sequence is TGCGCCAGCAGCTTGGAACCCGGGAATGGCTACACCTTC.

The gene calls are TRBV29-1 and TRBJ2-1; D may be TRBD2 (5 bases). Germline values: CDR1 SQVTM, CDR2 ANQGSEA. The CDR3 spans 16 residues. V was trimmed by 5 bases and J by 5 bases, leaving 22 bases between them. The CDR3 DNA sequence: TGCAGCGTTCTAGCTAATCGGGTGCGGTTTGACAATGAGCAGTTCTTC. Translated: CSVLANRVRFDNEQFF.

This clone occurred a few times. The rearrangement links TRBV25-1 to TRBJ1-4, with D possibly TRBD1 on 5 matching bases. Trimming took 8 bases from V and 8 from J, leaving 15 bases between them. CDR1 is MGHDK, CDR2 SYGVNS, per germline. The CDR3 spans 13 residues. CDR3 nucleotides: TGTGCCAGCTCCATCCGGGGGGGAGAAAAACTGTTTTTT. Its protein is CASSIRGGEKLFF.

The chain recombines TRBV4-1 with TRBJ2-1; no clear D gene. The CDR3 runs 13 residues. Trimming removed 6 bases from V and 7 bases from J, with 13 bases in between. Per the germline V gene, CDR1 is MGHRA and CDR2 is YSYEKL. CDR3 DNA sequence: TGCGCCAGCAGTCTAGGTTTTCAAAATGAGCAGTTCTTC. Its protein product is CASSLGFQNEQFF.

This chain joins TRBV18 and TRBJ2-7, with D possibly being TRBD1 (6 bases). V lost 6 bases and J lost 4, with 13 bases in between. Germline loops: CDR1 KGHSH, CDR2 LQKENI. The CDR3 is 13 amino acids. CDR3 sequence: CASSSTGGYEQYF. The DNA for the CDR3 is TGTGCCAGCTCGTCGACAGGAGGATACGAGCAGTACTTC.